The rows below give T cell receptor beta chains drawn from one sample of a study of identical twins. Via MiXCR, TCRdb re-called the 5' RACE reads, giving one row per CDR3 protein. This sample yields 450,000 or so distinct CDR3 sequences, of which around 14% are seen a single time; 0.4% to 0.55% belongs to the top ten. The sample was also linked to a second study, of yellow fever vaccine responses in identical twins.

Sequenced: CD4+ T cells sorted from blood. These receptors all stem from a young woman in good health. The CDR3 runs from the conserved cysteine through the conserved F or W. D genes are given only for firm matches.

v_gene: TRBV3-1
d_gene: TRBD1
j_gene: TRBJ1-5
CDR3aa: CASGMAYRQGNQPQHF

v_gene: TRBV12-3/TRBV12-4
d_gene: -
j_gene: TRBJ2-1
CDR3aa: CASSLFSNEQFF

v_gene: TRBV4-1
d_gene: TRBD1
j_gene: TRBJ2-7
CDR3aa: CASSQELAGQVREQYF

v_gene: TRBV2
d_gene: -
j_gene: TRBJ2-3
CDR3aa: CASTRGASTDTQYF

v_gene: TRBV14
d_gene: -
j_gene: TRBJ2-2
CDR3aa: CASSPGATGELFF

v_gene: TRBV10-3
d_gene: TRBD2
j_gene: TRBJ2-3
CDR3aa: CAISGATSGSSTDTQYF

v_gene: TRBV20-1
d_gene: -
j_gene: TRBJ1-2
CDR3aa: CSARTSRNYTF

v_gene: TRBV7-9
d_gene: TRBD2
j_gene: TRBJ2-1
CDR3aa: CASSWTSGGIYNEQFF

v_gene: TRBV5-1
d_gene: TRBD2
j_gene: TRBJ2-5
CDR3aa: CASSLRLAGFQETQYF

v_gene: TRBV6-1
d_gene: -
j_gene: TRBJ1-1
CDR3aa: CASSKPPGAEAFF

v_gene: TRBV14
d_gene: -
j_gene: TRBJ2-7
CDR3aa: CASSQGLGATYEQYF

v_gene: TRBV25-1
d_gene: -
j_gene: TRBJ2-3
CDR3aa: CASSEGGTNTDTQYF

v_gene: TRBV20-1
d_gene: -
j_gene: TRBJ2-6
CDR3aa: CSAQQPGANVLTF

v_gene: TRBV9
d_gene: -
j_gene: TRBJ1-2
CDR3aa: CASSPTGTSHYGYTF